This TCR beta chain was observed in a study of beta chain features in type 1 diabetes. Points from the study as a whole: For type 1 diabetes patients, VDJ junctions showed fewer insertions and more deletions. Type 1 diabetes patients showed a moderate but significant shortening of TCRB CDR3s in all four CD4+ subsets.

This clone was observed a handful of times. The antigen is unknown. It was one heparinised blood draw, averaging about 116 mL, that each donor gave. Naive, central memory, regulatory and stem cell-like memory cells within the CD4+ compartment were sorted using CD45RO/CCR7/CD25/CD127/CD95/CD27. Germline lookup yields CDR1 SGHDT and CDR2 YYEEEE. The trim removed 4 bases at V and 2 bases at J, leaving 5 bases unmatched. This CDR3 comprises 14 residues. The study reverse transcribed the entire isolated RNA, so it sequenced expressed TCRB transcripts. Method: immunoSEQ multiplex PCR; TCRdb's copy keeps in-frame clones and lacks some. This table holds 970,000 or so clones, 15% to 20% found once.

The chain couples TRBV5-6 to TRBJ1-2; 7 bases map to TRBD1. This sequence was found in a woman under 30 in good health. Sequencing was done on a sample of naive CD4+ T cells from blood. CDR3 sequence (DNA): TGTGCCAGCAGCCCTGGGACAGAAAACTATGGCTACACCTTC. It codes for CASSPGTENYGYTF.